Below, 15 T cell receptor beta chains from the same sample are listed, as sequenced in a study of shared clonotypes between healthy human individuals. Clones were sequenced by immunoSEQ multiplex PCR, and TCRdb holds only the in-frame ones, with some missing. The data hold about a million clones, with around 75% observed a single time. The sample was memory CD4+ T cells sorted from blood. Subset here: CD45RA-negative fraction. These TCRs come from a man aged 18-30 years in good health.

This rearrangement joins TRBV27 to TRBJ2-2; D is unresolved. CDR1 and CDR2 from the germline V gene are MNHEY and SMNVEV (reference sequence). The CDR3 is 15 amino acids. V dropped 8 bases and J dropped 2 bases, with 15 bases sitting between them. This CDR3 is CASRPQNTNTGELFF. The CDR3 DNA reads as TGTGCCAGCCGGCCCCAAAACACCAACACCGGGGAGCTGTTTTTT.

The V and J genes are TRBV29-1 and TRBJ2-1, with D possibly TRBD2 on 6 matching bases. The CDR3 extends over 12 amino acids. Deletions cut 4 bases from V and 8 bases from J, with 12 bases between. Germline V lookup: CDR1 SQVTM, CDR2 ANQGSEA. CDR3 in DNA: TGCAGCGTTGGGGCGGGAAACCATGAGCAGTTCTTC. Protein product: CSVGAGNHEQFF.

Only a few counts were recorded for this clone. The CDR3 sequence is CASSGRTGGYQPQHF. The CDR3 DNA follows: TGTGCCAGCAGTGGCAGGACCGGCGGATATCAGCCCCAGCATTTT. This sequence joins TRBV6-1 and TRBJ1-5; D unresolved. The CDR3 spans 15 residues. Germline-derived CDR1 and CDR2 are MNHNS and SASEGT. V lost 4 bases and J lost 5, with 15 bases in between.

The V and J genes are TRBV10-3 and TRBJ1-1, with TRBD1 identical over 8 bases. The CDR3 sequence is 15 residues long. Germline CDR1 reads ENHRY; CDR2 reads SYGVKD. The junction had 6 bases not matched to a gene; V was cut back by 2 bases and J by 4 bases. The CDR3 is CAISERTGSGTEAFF. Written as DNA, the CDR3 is TGTGCCATCAGTGAGAGGACAGGGTCGGGCACTGAAGCTTTCTTT.

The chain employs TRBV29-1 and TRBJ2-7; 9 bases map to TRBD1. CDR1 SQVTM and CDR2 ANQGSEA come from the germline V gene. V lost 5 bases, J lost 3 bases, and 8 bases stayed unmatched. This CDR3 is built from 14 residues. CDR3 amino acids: CSVIQGAPRYEQYF. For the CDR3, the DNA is TGCAGCGTTATACAGGGGGCTCCTCGCTACGAGCAGTACTTC.

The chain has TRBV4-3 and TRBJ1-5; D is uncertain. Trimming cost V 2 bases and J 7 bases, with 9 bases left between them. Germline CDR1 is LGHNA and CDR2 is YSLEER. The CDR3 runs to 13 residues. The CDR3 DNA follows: TGCGCCAGCAGCCAATCAGGTCGGCAGCCCCAGCATTTT. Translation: CASSQSGRQPQHF.

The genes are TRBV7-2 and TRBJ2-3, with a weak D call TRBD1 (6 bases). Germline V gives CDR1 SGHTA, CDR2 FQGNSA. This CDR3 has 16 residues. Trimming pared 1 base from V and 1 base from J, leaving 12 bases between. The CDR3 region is CASSLVWAGGTDTQYF. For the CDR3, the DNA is TGTGCCAGCAGCTTAGTATGGGCAGGGGGCACAGATACGCAGTATTTT. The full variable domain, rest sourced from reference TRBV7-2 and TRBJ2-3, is GAGVSQSPSNKVTEKGKDVELRCDPISGHTALYWYRQSLGQGLEFLIYFQGNSAPDKSGLPSDRFSAERTGGSVSTLTIQRTQQEDSAVYLCASSLVWAGGTDTQYFGPGTRLTVL.

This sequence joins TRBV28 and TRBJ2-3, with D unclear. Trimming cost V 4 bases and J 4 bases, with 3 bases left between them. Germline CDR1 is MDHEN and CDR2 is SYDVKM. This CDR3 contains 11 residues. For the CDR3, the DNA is TGTGCCAGCAGTTCAGCAGATACGCAGTATTTT. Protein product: CASSSADTQYF.

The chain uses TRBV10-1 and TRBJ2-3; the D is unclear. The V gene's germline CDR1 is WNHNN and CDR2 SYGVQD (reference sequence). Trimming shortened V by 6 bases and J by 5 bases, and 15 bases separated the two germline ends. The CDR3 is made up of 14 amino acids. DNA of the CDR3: TGCGCCAGCAGCCCTTCCGCCCGAGGAGATACGCAGTATTTT. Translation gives CASSPSARGDTQYF.

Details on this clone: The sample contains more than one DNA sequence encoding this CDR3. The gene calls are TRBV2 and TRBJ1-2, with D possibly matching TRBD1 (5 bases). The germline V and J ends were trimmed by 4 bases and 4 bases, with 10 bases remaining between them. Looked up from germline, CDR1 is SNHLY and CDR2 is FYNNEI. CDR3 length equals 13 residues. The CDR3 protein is CASSGDGGYGYTF. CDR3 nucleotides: TGTGCCAGCAGTGGGGACGGAGGCTATGGCTACACCTTC.

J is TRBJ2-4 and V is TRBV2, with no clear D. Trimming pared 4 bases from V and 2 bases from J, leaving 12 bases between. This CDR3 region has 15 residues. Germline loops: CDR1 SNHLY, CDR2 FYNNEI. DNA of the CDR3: TGTGCCAGCAGTGTCGCCTTGGATACCAAAAACATTCAGTACTTC. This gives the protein CASSVALDTKNIQYF.

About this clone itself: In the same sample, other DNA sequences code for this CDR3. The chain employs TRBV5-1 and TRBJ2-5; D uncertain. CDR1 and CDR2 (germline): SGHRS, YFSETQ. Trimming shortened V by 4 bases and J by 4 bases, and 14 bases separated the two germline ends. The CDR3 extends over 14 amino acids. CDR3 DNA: TGCGCCAGCAGCCTGGGAAAGGGTGGAGAGACCCAGTACTTC. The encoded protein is CASSLGKGGETQYF.

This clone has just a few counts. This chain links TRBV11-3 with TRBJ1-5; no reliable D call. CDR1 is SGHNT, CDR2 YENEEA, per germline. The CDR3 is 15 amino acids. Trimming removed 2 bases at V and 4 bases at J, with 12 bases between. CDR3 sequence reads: CASSLFRNLNQPQHF. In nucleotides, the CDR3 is TGTGCCAGCAGCTTATTCCGGAATCTGAATCAGCCCCAGCATTTT.

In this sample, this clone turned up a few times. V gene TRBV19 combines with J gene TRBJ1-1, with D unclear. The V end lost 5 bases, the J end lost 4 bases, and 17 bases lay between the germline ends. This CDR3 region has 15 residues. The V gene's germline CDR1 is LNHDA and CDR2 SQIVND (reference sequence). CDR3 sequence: CASSLSGPLGTEAFF. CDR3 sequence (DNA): TGTGCCAGTAGTCTGTCGGGCCCCCTGGGCACTGAAGCTTTCTTT.

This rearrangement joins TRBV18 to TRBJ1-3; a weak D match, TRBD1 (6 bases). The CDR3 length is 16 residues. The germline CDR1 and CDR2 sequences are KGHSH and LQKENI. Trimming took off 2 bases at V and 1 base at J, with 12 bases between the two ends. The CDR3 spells CASSPNQGKSGNTIYF. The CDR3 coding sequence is TGTGCCAGCTCACCAAACCAGGGGAAATCTGGAAACACCATATATTTT.